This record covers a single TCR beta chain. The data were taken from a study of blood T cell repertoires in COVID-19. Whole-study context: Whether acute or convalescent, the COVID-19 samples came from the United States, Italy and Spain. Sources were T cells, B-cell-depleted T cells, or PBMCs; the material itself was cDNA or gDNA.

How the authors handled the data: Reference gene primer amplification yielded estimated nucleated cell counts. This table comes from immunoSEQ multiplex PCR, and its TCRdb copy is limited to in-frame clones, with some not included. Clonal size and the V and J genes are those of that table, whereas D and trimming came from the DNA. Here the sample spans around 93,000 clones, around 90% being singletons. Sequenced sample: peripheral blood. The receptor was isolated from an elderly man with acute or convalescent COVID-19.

CDR3 sequence (DNA): TGTGCCAGCTCCGAGAGCTCTGGAAACACCATATATTTT. Its protein product is CASSESSGNTIYF. The rearrangement uses TRBV18 and TRBJ1-3, with D unclear. Looked up from germline, CDR1 is KGHSH and CDR2 is LQKENI. The V end was cut by 6 bases, the J end by 0 bases, with 6 bases between. This CDR3 comprises 13 residues.